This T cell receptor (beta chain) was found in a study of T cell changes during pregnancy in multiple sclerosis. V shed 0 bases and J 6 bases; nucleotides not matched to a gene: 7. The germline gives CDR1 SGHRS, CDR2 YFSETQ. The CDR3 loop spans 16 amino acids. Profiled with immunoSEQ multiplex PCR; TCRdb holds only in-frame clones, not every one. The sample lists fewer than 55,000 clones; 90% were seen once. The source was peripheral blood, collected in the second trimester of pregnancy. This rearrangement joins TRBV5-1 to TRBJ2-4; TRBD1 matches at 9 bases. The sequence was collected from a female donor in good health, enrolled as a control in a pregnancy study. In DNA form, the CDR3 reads TGCGCCAGCAGCTTGGACGTCCCGGGACAGGGAAACATTCAGTACTTC. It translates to CASSLDVPGQGNIQYF.